This TCR beta chain was captured in a study of blood T cell repertoires in COVID-19. This table comes from immunoSEQ multiplex PCR, and its TCRdb copy is limited to in-frame clones, with some not included. The profile shows approximately 120,000 clones, 75% to 90% of them singletons. This clone came up once. The germline V gene encodes CDR1 SEHNR and CDR2 FQNEAQ (reference sequence). V gave up 3 bases and J gave up 4 bases, with 9 bases separating them. The CDR3 covers 13 residues. Sequences were obtained from peripheral blood. The J gene is TRBJ1-2, the V gene TRBV7-9; D uncertain. The receptor comes from a human donor with acute or convalescent COVID-19. The donor label of this sample is uncertain. CDR3 loop: CASSFAESYGYTF. Written as DNA, the CDR3 is TGTGCCAGCAGCTTCGCGGAGTCCTATGGCTACACCTTC. The full variable domain, its missing parts supplied by reference TRBV7-9 and TRBJ1-2, is DTGVSQNPRHKITKRGQNVTFRCDPISEHNRLYWYRQTLGQGPEFLTYFQNEAQLEKSRLLSDRFSAERPKGSFSTLEIQRTEQGDSAMYLCASSFAESYGYTFGSGTRLTVV.